This note documents a single TCR beta chain sequence. Antigen unknown. Sequenced by immunoSEQ multiplex PCR; TCRdb stores in-frame clones only, minus some. The sample holds about 38,000 clones, around 94% seen once. This record belongs to a study of T cells in tuberculosis. Study at large: IGRA-negative adolescents, IGRA-positive adolescents with latent tuberculosis and adults with active tuberculosis formed this South African cohort. Study conclusions and caveats: Active tuberculosis patients had shorter CDR3-alpha; the beta difference was nonsignificant.

Looked up from germline, CDR1 is MDHEN and CDR2 is SYDVKM. V was pared by 6 bases and J by 1 base, with 12 bases between. There are 15 residues in the CDR3. The time point: new active TB diagnosis, blood taken before or within 7 days of starting treatment. Each donor contributed 85,000 to 100,000 T cells on average, unsorted. The input for sequencing was PBMCs, taken at tuberculosis diagnosis. V usage is TRBV28 and J usage is TRBJ1-4; TRBD1 is a possible D gene (5 bases). The clonotype comes from an adult with tuberculosis. The CDR3 region has the DNA TGTGCCAGCAGGCCAGGGTCGGGAACTAATGAAAAACTGTTTTTT. Residues: CASRPGSGTNEKLFF.